This T cell receptor beta chain is drawn from a study of CD8 T cells in Susac syndrome. Germline CDR1 LGHDT, CDR2 YNNKEL (reference sequence). Trimming stripped 4 bases from V and 2 bases from J, with 6 bases between. The CDR3 contains 13 residues. RNA was extracted with the RNeasy kit, and a quantity of roughly 0.5 to 1 ug was reverse transcribed using random hexamers. By means of immunoSEQ multiplex PCR, TCR beta CDR3 spanning 54 Vbeta and 13 Jbeta underwent amplification. Each CDR3 protein is one row after TCRdb ran MiXCR on the immunoSEQ multiplex PCR reads. The data contain 150,000 to 200,000 distinct CDR3 sequences, around 93% of them singletons. High-throughput TCR beta sequencing covered peripheral CD8+ and CD4+ T cells.

The sequence was obtained from a human donor in good health. The chain joins TRBV3-1 to TRBJ1-5, with unresolved D. Sequencing input: CD4+ T cells from PBMCs. This chain's CDR3 is CASSLQRNQPQHF. CDR3 bases: TGTGCCAGCAGCCTTCAGCGCAATCAGCCCCAGCATTTT.